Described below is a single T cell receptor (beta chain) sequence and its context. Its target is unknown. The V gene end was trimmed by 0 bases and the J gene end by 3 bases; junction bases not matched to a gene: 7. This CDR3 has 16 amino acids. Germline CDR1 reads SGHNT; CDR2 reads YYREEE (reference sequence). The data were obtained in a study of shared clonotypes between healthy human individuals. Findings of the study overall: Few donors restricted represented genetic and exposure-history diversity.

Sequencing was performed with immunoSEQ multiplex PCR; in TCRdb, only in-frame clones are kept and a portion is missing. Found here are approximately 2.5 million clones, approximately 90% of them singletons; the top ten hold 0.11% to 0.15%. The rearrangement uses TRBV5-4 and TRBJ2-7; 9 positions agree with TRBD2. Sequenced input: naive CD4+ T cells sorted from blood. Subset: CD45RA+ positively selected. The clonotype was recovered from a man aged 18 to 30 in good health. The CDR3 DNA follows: TGTGCCAGCAGCTTGGTTAGCCTAGCGGGGATCTACGAGCAGTACTTC. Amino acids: CASSLVSLAGIYEQYF.